What follows is one T cell receptor beta chain and its context. Its antigen remains undetermined. Base qualities are not provided; no much larger clone lies one nucleotide away. Sequencing instrument: Illumina NovaSeq 6000. TCRalpha and TCRbeta cDNA libraries were constructed by 5'RACE with constant-segment primers, with sample barcodes and unique molecular identifiers being introduced. Trizol reagent was used to extract RNA from every sample. Amplification of the libraries took two PCR steps, and the second step added a second sample barcode plus Illumina TruSeq adapters. Libraries were sequenced on an Illumina NovaSeq with 2 x 150 bp paired-end reads. The authors processed their data as follows. Reads were demultiplexed and collapsed into UMI-guided consensus sequences with migec v1.2.7. Using mixcr v2.1.11, UMI consensuses were aligned to TRA and TRB V and J templates and then assembled into clonotypes. A clonotype was counted as expanded or contracted only when both edgeR and NoisET called the clonotype significant, with the noise models trained on biological replicates. For edgeR calls, a false discovery rate-adjusted p below 0.01 and a log2 fold-change threshold of 1 were applied. As an exploratory analysis of dynamics, max-normalized trajectories of the 1000 most abundant clonotypes were examined with PCA combined with hierarchical clustering. Each responding clone was given a CD4 or CD8 phenotype based on the CD4+ and CD8+ repertoires, which had been sequenced separately. The raw public reads went through TCRdb reprocessing: fastp at Q25, MiXCR clone calling, in-frame beta chains kept. Each CDR3 protein gets just one entry, which takes the most common genes and DNA from the rows behind it. The authors' filters were not applied to this entry. This sample holds about 290,000 distinct CDR3 sequences; approximately 15% were observed only once. Over 20% of the sample goes to the ten largest clones.

The source of the sample is a study of T-cell memory formation after mild COVID-19 (dated by TCRdb to the early 2020s). With respect to the entire study: TCR sequence clusters from the two donors were largely donor specific. Longitudinal TCRalpha and TCRbeta repertoire sequencing tracked T-cell clones expanding and contracting after mild COVID-19 in a couple of donors. The cohort was made up of two young adult volunteers, one female and one male, who were previously healthy.

On the study overall, not on this receptor specifically: SARS-CoV-2 specificity was not confirmed for the second-wave clones peaking on day 37. Balanced CD4/CD8 phenotypes were observed for clones contracting from day 15 to 85, whereas a bias towards CD4+ was observed for a second wave of clones expanding from day 15 to 37. Contracting CD4+ clones appeared mostly in the CM and EM memory subsets, whereas CD8+ clones were enriched in EMRA. Only a couple of mild cases were covered by the study, and larger cohorts that include severe cases with pre-infection samples were considered necessary. Some responding clones were detected in pre-infection memory, which suggested that pre-existing cross-reactive memory T cells had joined the SARS-CoV-2 response.

PBMCs were isolated by Ficoll-Paque density gradient centrifugation. Per the germline V gene, SGHRS is the CDR1 and YFSETQ is the CDR2. V ends up 4 bases short and J 5 bases short, with an unmatched junction base count of 7. Taken from cysteine to phenylalanine, the CDR3 has 14 residues. CDR3 DNA is the only sequence kept; it has 42 bases, read in frame from the first base. Sequenced material: PBMCs or a T cell subset sorted from them (not recorded which). The rearrangement combines TRBV5-1 with TRBJ2-7, and 9 junctional nucleotides match TRBD1. The sequence was collected from a man aged 18 to 30 who had mild COVID-19 (a few samples of this study predate the infection). The sample titles of this study are shuffled in the database, so cell type and time point are left out; the donor was told from shared clones. The CDR3: CASSAGQGMNEQYF. The DNA is as follows: TGCGCCAGCAGCGCGGGACAGGGAATGAACGAGCAGTACTTC.